The sequence of this T cell receptor (beta chain) was determined in a study of shared clonotypes between healthy human individuals. Turning to the study itself: Donors had three CD4 naive, three CD4 memory, two CD8 naive and one CD8 memory plate apiece.

CD4+ cells yielded CD45RA+ naive and CD45RA-negative memory subsets. Clones were sequenced by immunoSEQ multiplex PCR, and TCRdb holds only the in-frame ones, with some missing. The data contain roughly 2,500,000 clones, 80% to 95% of them singletons. This CDR3 contains 16 residues. Trimming cost V 5 bases and J 1 base, with 15 bases left between them. The V gene's germline CDR1 is SGHTA and CDR2 FQGNSA. The genes are TRBV7-2 and TRBJ1-3; no clear D gene. This sequence was found in a man between 18 and 35 years old in good health. Some clones in this sample may be carry-over from other donors' samples. Sequenced material: naive CD4+ T cells from PBMCs. Subset specified: CD45RA+ positively selected. DNA for the CDR3: TGTGCCAGCAGCCTCAGCCGGACGGGTTCTGGAAACACCATATATTTT. It is translated as CASSLSRTGSGNTIYF.